This T cell receptor (beta chain) comes out of a study of cytomegalovirus exposure and HLA in healthy donors (dated by TCRdb to about 2017). Regarding the study in general: An earlier analysis of some 550 of the donors reported roughly 300 Gb of sequence data and 117 million unique TCR beta sequences from about 179 million T cells. About 310 gigabases of sequencing data and approximately 80 million unique TCR sequences were included in an early release covering over 600 HLA-typed donors. Of the roughly 420 genotyped donors, approximately 81% were placed in the genetic ancestry cluster associated with self-reported Caucasian donors. The study was designed to test whether signatures of past pathogen exposure could be identified by cataloging public T cell receptors. The study used immunosequencing to profile the T cell repertoires of approximately 640 subjects and linked those repertoires to cytomegalovirus serostatus. In addition to the first cohort of several hundred subjects, a separate validation cohort of approximately 130 different subjects was used. The study combined high-throughput TCR immunosequencing, statistical association of individual TCRs with disease status, and machine learning to predict cytomegalovirus infection status. A later analysis re-analyzed previously published TCR beta repertoires from several hundred donors and added high-resolution HLA genotyping to study TCR occurrence patterns. The later analysis used no new phenotypic data to find candidate immune exposures, relying instead on TCR beta sequences and their occurrence across donors. An earlier analysis of more than 450 of the donors used high-throughput TCR beta sequencing to judge whether each TCR beta V gene segment behaved as functional or pseudogenic. Donor age, sex, ethnicity and CMV serostatus were collected together with the repertoire data. A later genetic analysis used genome-wide SNP genotypes for about 65% of the 666 donors, treating that subset as a discovery cohort. All discovery cohort repertoires had been generated on a single sequencing platform. HLA typing included class I and class II loci at four-digit resolution. The number of typed donors differed by locus: about 620-640 for A, B, C, DRB1 and DQB1; 522 for DQA1; some 590 for DPA1; and around 490 for DPB1. About five DR-DQ haplotypes were treated as single units for association and clustering because of strong linkage in the cohort. Among about 390 genotyped donors of the cohort, an average of about 240,000 unique TCR beta nucleotide sequences were sequenced per donor, 15% to 20% of them non-productive. Overall study outcomes, separate from this receptor: An earlier analysis of around 540 of the donors showed that most TCR beta V segments appeared in productive rearrangements either about 87% or about 30% of the time, which broadly matched IMGT annotations. Compared with equally common non-associated chains, HLA-associated TCR beta chains in a later analysis were more clonally expanded and had lower generation probabilities. Strong co-occurrence of HLA alleles, especially DR and DQ, made assigning TCR associations to individual alleles difficult. A cluster of highly shared sequence variants was judged likely to represent a technical artifact of the sequencing pipeline. An association between a missense DCLRE1C variant and V-gene and J-gene trimming of TCR beta chains was found in a later genetic analysis and replicated in an independent cohort. According to a later analysis, most CMV-associated TCR beta chains appeared to be HLA-restricted, and the HLA associations seemed to be driven largely by CMV exposure. Because HLA typing was missing for some donors at each locus, association tests included only the typed subset. CMV serostatus was the only immune exposure information available for the cohort. In both the original and validation cohorts, the classifier was reported to diagnose cytomegalovirus status with high specificity and sensitivity. Several of the top co-occurrence clusters appeared to be linked to parvovirus B19, influenza, CMV and Epstein-Barr virus, according to a later analysis. It was suggested by the authors that the approach could potentially be generalized to other disease states and immunological phenotypes. In a later analysis, the rate of TCR association differed among HLA loci, with DRB1 alleles having the most associated TCRs and HLA-C alleles having the fewest. A few of the identified cytomegalovirus-associated TCR beta chains were confirmed in vitro to be specific for cytomegalovirus antigens. A further reported finding was that TCR beta sequences accurately predicted the HLA-A and HLA-B alleles for most subjects in the first cohort. In the study, roughly 160 TCR beta chains were listed as associated with cytomegalovirus. A later analysis associated 17,000 or so TCR beta sequences with specific HLA alleles at a false discovery rate of 0.05. Linkage disequilibrium might explain the correlated functional status among segregating V segments, but an unknown experimental factor could not be ruled out. Some IMGT-functional V segments, including TRBV6-2 and TRBV6-3, could not be distinguished by the 87-base-pair reads and were therefore excluded. Most TCR sequences were seen in very few donors, while some public TCRs were found in many individuals. The presence/absence analyses assumed that sequencing depth was roughly uniform across donors, and that assumption may not be true. In a later genetic analysis, fewer N-insertions in productive TCRs were reported among donors in an Asian-associated ancestry cluster than the approximately 630-donor mean. The earlier analysis of fewer than 750 of the donors excluded some 15 rarely observed V segments, including chromosome 9 orphons, because counts were too low. In this cohort, only TCR beta chains were sequenced, and detectable features were limited by the absence of alpha or paired-chain data.

The CDR3, from cysteine to phenylalanine, totals 13 residues. The CDR3 DNA has 39 bases and is translated from base 1. The trim is 3 bases for V and 3 bases for J, with a gap of 9 bases between the germline ends. As encoded in the germline V gene (reference sequence), CDR1 is LNHDA while CDR2 is SQIVND. Note on this clone: Its antigen target is currently unknown. No much larger clone exists at a distance of one base, and base qualities are not known.

To prepare the library, the immunoSEQ multiplex PCR assay was applied. For the multiplex PCR, a mixture combining 60 forward primers for TCR Vbeta segments and 13 reverse primers for TCR Jbeta segments was used. The CDR3 region of rearranged TCR beta genes was amplified from genomic DNA by a multiplex PCR assay. Amplified TCR beta libraries were sequenced as 87-base-pair reads on the Illumina HiSeq System. The original methods were these. A later analysis tallied tens of millions of unique TCR beta chains across the 660 or so repertoires, and approximately 9.9 million of those chains were shared by two or more donors. Raw reads were error-corrected and collapsed into unique sequences with a nearest-neighbor algorithm that merged closely related sequences to remove PCR and sequencing errors. Alignment of CDR3 sequences to IMGT reference sequences was used to assign V, D and J gene segments. Each retained sequence needed at least a six-nucleotide match to both a V gene segment and a J gene segment. A rearrangement counted as productive if the CDR3 had no stop codons and remained in frame with V and J, and every other rearrangement counted as non-productive. CDR3 was defined according to IMGT convention as the region running from the second conserved V-encoded cysteine to the conserved J-encoded phenylalanine. In an earlier analysis of around 600 of the donors, sequences lacking an unambiguous match to a single V gene segment were excluded. An earlier analysis of fewer than 650 of the donors classified V segments as functional when productive rearrangements were above 56.7% and as segregating when the standard deviation between donors was above 5%. To diagnose cytomegalovirus status from the catalog of TCR beta chain sequences, a statistical classification framework was built. In a later analysis, TCR nucleotide sequences were compared against IMGT/GENE-DB human TR gene sequences so that V and J genes could be assigned. A later analysis assigned CDR3 sequences and most-parsimonious VDJ recombination scenarios with the TCRdist pipeline. In a later analysis, each TCR beta chain was defined by its CDR3 amino acid sequence together with its V-gene family, and reads lacking a unique V-gene family were excluded. In a later analysis, 500 to 650 highly shared, low-generation-probability nucleotide sequences were removed to address suspected cross-contamination and a sequencing artifact. For each public chain, a later analysis derived a clonal expansion index from normalized ranks of inferred template counts within each repertoire. In a later analysis, generation probabilities were computed using a VDJ recombination model fitted to out-of-frame rearrangements, and the results were checked against IGoR. In a later analysis, TCR-TCR, TCR-HLA and TCR-CMV co-occurrence was scored with hypergeometric tests, and a repertoire-size bias correction was applied to TCR pairs. A later analysis estimated false discovery rates by permuting HLA or CMV assignments 20 times. In a later analysis, co-occurring TCRs were grouped with DBSCAN, and TCRdist sequence similarity was added when clustering was performed within HLA-allele-positive subsets. Co-occurrence clustering excluded repertoires with fewer than 30,000 or more than 120,000 public chains, plus five with anomalous nucleotide sharing. Entries here come from immuneACCESS through TCRdb and include only in-frame sequences with V and J called. Some clones fail to appear in such tables; in the studies checked, an unresolved V gene covers under half of the shortfall, and the cause of the remainder is unknown. Clonal size and the V and J genes are those of that table, whereas D and trimming came from the DNA. The sample table records approximately 200,000 clones; 82% of these occur just once. The top ten hold over 5% of the sample.

The cohort was made up of around 720 healthy bone marrow donors. All cohort members were sampled while nominally healthy, although unrecorded immune exposures were likely present. The donor was CMV seropositive and belonged to the group of some 290 seropositive cohort members. Each donor provided a peripheral blood sample, and peripheral blood mononuclear cells were used for TCR beta sequencing. The Qiagen DNeasy Blood Extraction Kit was used to extract genomic DNA from the blood cell samples. The source is a woman between 50 and 59 years old in good health and CMV-seropositive. The sequenced sample consisted of PBMCs. This sequence uses TRBV19 and TRBJ2-7; the D segment cannot be called with confidence. The CDR3 has the sequence CASSIRPLYEQYF. Here is the DNA: TGTGCCAGTAGTATCAGGCCCCTCTACGAGCAGTACTTC.